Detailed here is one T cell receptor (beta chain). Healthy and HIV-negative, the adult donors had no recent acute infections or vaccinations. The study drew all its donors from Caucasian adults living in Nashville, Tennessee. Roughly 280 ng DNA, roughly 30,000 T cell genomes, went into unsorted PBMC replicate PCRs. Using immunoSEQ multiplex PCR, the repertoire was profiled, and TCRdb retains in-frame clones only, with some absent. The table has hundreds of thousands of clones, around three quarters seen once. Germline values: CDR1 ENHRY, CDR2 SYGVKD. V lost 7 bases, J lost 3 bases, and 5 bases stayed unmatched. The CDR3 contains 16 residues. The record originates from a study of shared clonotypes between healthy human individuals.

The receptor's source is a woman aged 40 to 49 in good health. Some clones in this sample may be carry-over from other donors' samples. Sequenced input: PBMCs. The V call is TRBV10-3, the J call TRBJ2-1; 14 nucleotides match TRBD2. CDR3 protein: CAITLTSGRDYNEQFF. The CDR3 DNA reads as TGTGCCATCACCTTGACTAGCGGGAGGGACTACAATGAGCAGTTCTTC.